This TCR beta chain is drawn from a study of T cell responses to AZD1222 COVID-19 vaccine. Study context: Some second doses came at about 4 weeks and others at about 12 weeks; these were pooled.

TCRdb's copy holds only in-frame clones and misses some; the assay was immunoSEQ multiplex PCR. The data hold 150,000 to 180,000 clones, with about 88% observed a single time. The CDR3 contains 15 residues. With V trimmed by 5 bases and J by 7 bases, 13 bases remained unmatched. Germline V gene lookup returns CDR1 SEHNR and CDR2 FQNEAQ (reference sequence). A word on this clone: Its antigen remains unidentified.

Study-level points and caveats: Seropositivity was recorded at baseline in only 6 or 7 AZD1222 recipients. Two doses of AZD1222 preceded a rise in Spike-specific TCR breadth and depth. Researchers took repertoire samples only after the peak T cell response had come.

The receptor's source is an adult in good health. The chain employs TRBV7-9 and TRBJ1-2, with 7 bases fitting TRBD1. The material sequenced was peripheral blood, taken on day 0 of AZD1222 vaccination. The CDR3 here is CASSQFRDRVFGYTF. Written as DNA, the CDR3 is TGTGCCAGCAGCCAGTTCCGAGACAGGGTGTTTGGCTACACCTTC.